The next 2 T cell receptor beta chains were all read from a single sample in a study of chemoradiotherapy in HPV16-positive cancers. Repertoires were generated with immunoSEQ multiplex PCR, while TCRdb's copy carries only in-frame clones and drops some. Of about 53,000 clones in the sample, roughly 90% were seen once. The specimen comprised blood, sampled from a patient who underwent chemoradiotherapy. The receptors originated from a human donor with HPV-associated anogenital cancer.

The chain recombines TRBV4-3 with TRBJ1-2; a possible D gene is TRBD1 (5 bases). Germline-derived CDR1 and CDR2 are LGHNA and YSLEER. This CDR3 region has 16 residues. Trimming pared 0 bases from V and 1 base from J, leaving 12 bases between. The CDR3 bases are TGCGCCAGCAGCCAAGAGGGGCAGGGAGGTAACTATGGCTACACCTTC. This translates into CASSQEGQGGNYGYTF.

The V call is TRBV11-3, the J call TRBJ2-2, with D unresolved. V lost 4 bases and J 6 bases, leaving 12 bases between the germline ends. There are 14 residues in the CDR3. Germline V gene sequence: CDR1 SGHNT, CDR2 YENEEA. For the CDR3, the DNA is TGTGCCAGCAGCTATGAACGGGTCCCCGGGGAGCTGTTTTTT. Translated: CASSYERVPGELFF. The full variable domain, with the rest looked up from reference TRBV11-3 and TRBJ2-2, is EAGVVQSPRYKIIEKKQPVAFWCNPISGHNTLYWYLQNLGQGPELLIRYENEEAVDDSQLPKDRFSAERLKGVDSTLKIQPAELGDSAVYLCASSYERVPGELFFGEGSRLTVL.